The 8 T cell receptor beta chains reported below all come from one sample, sequenced in a study of cytomegalovirus exposure and HLA in healthy donors. This PCR relied on a set of 60 Vbeta primers and 13 Jbeta primers. The method was immunoSEQ multiplex PCR; TCRdb's version includes in-frame clones alone and lacks a portion of them. The sample holds fewer than 200,000 clones; around 75% are singletons and the top ten take over 2.5%. What was sequenced was PBMCs. Receptor source: a female donor in good health and CMV-seronegative.

This clone showed up just a few times. The chain couples TRBV4-2 to TRBJ2-7; 11 bases fit TRBD1. The CDR3 extends over 14 amino acids. The trim removed 4 bases at V and 3 bases at J, leaving 2 bases unmatched. CDR1 is LGHNA, CDR2 YNFKEQ, per germline. CDR3 region: CASSPGTGGYEQYF. In DNA form, the CDR3 reads TGTGCCAGCAGCCCCGGGACAGGGGGCTACGAGCAGTACTTC.

This sequence joins TRBV7-9 and TRBJ2-1; D perhaps matches TRBD2 (5 bases). Germline V gene lookup returns CDR1 SEHNR and CDR2 FQNEAQ (reference sequence). The ends were cut back, 1 base at V and 12 bases at J, with 19 bases in the middle. The CDR3 is 15 residues long. The CDR3 coding sequence is TGTGCCAGCAGCTTAGGGTCCCCGGACTCTTCAACGCAGTTCTTC. Its translation: CASSLGSPDSSTQFF.

The genes are TRBV28 and TRBJ2-1; TRBD1 is a possible D gene (6 bases). Looked up from germline, CDR1 is MDHEN and CDR2 is SYDVKM. Trimming removed 7 bases from V and 0 bases from J, with 13 bases in between. The CDR3 totals 15 residues. The CDR3 here is CASTLRGNSYNEQFF. The CDR3 DNA reads as TGTGCCAGCACCCTTAGGGGGAACTCCTACAATGAGCAGTTCTTC.

J is TRBJ2-5 and V is TRBV7-9; TRBD1 might be the D (5 bases). In germline, CDR1 is SEHNR, CDR2 FQNEAQ (reference sequence). V lost 5 bases to trimming and J lost 6 bases, with 16 bases between them. The CDR3 loop spans 14 amino acids. DNA for the CDR3: TGTGCCAGCAGCCCCCCGGACACATCCCAGACCCAGTACTTC. Translation: CASSPPDTSQTQYF.

Written as DNA, the CDR3 is TGTGCCAGCAGTTTCTTAGGGGGCTCTGGAAACACCATATATTTT. Residues: CASSFLGGSGNTIYF. The chain combines TRBV27 with TRBJ1-3; D perhaps matches TRBD1 (6 bases). Germline V CDR1 and CDR2: MNHEY, SMNVEV (reference sequence). Trimming took off 3 bases at V and 0 bases at J, with 9 bases between the two ends. The CDR3 is made up of 15 amino acids.

This chain uses TRBV2 with TRBJ1-2, with no clear D. The V end was cut by 5 bases, the J end by 4 bases, with 14 bases between. The CDR3 contains 14 residues. Germline CDR1 is SNHLY and CDR2 is FYNNEI. Here the CDR3 DNA reads TGTGCCAGCAGTACAAGGCCGGAGGGCTATGGCTACACCTTC. This encodes CASSTRPEGYGYTF.

The chain joins TRBV5-1 to TRBJ2-7, with 10 nucleotides matching TRBD1. The J segment lost 2 bases and the V segment lost 0 bases, leaving 2 bases of the junction unmatched. Germline V lookup: CDR1 SGHRS, CDR2 YFSETQ. The CDR3 loop spans 15 amino acids. This CDR3 is CASSLAGTGAYEQYF. CDR3 DNA sequence: TGCGCCAGCAGCTTGGCCGGGACAGGGGCCTACGAGCAGTACTTC.

In its sample, this clone was seen once. V and J are TRBV6-1 and TRBJ2-3, with 9 positions matching TRBD2. Losses at the gene ends were 3 bases for V and 4 bases for J; bases not matched to a gene: 14. The CDR3 sequence is 18 residues long. Germline CDR1 and CDR2: MNHNS and SASEGT. CDR3 nucleotides: TGTGCCAGCAGTGACGCAGGAGAGTTGGGCGGGGGGGCAGATACGCAGTATTTT. It codes for CASSDAGELGGGADTQYF.